Here is one T cell receptor (beta chain) with its context. Seattle patient enrollment occurred during active infection, with longitudinal follow-up thereafter. This sample was taken from a study of blood T cell repertoires in COVID-19. The overall study: Samples taken during acute and convalescent COVID-19 were collected in the United States, Italy and Spain. The cDNA or gDNA used as material had been derived from T cells, B-cell-depleted T cells, or PBMCs.

Germline assignment: CDR1 SGHDT and CDR2 YYEEEE. This CDR3 is built from 14 residues. Deletions cut 1 base from V and 8 bases from J, with 13 bases between. Study processing details: For nucleated cells, counts were estimated from reference gene primer amplification. This table comes from immunoSEQ multiplex PCR, and its TCRdb copy is limited to in-frame clones, with some not included. V and J calls plus clone size are reproduced from that table; the DNA served to infer D and trimming. The sample has about 340,000 clones; around nine tenths are singletons. This clonotype was sampled from a woman aged 60-75 years with COVID-19, enrolled during active disease. The specimen sequenced was peripheral blood. The J gene is TRBJ2-1, the V gene TRBV5-6, with TRBD1 as a possible D gene (5 bases). CDR3 DNA: TGTGCCAGCAGCTTGCAGGGTCCTTCCGATGAGCAGTTCTTC. Encoded protein: CASSLQGPSDEQFF.